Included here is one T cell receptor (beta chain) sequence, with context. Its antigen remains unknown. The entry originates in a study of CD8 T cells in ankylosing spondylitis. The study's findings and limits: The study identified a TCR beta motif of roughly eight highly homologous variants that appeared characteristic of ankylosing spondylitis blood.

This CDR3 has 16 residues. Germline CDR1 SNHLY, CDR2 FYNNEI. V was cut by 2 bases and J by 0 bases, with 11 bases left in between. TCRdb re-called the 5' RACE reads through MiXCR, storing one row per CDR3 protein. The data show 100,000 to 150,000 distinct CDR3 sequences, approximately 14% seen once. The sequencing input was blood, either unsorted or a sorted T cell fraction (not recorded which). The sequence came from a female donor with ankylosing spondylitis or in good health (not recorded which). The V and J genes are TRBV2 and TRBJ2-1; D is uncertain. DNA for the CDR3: TGTGCCAGCAGTGAATCCGGGTGGAGCTCCTACAATGAGCAGTTCTTC. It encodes CASSESGWSSYNEQFF.